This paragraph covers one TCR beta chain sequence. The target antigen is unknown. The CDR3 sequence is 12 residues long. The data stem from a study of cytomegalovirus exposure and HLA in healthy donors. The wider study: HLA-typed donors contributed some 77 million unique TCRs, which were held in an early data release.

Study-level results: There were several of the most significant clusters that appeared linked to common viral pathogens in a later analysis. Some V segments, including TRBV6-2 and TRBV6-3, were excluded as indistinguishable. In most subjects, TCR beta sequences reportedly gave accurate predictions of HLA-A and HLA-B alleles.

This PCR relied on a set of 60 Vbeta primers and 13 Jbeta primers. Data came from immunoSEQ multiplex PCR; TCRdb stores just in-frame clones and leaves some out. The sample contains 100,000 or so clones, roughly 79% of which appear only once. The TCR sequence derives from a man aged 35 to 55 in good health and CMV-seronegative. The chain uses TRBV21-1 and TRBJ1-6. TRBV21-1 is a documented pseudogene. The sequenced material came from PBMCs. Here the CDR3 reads CASSKEDSPLHF. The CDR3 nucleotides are TGTGCCAGCAGCAAGGAGGATTCACCCCTCCACTTT.